Presented here are 5 T cell receptor beta chains from one specimen sequenced in a study of OX40 agonist ivuxolimab in advanced cancers. Here immunoSEQ multiplex PCR was the method, and the copy in TCRdb shows in-frame clones only, minus some. The sample records tens of thousands of clones, roughly 91% being singletons. The specimen comprised CD4+ or CD8+ T cells sorted from blood, sampled in a trial of the OX40 agonist ivuxolimab. These receptors came from an adult with an advanced solid tumor such as melanoma, head and neck, liver or kidney cancer.

The chain uses TRBV15 and TRBJ1-1, with D maybe TRBD1 (6 bases). The germline V gene has CDR1 LNHNV and CDR2 YYDKDF (reference sequence). The V gene lost 5 bases and the J gene lost 5 bases, with 12 bases spanning the gap. CDR3 length: 13 residues. The CDR3 region is CATSPGGGTEAFF. CDR3 DNA: TGTGCCACCAGCCCAGGAGGGGGGACTGAAGCTTTCTTT.

This clone was detected once. The rearrangement uses TRBV7-6 and TRBJ2-2; TRBD1 or TRBD2 may be the D gene (5 bases each). Germline-derived CDR1 and CDR2 are SGHVS and FNYEAQ. This CDR3 has 15 amino acids. V was pared by 3 bases and J by 0 bases, with 8 bases between. The CDR3 reads CASSFGTANTGELFF. The CDR3 region has the DNA TGTGCCAGCAGCTTCGGGACGGCGAACACCGGGGAGCTGTTTTTT.

The chain links TRBV9 to TRBJ1-3; the D is unclear. V lost 3 bases and J 8 bases, leaving 12 bases between the germline ends. Germline values: CDR1 SGDLS, CDR2 YYNGEE. The CDR3 length is 13 residues. CDR3 sequence reads: CASSATLVDTIYF. For the CDR3, the DNA is TGTGCCAGCAGCGCAACTCTGGTTGACACCATATATTTT.

This clone was found once. The chain joins TRBV7-3 to TRBJ2-5, with D possibly TRBD1 on 6 matching bases. Trimming shortened V by 5 bases and J by 4 bases, and 11 bases separated the two germline ends. Per the germline V gene, CDR1 is SGHTA and CDR2 is FQGTGA. This CDR3 contains 13 residues. DNA of the CDR3: TGTGCCAGCAGCCAGGGGATAGTAGAGACCCAGTACTTC. It translates to CASSQGIVETQYF.

This clone was counted a single time. CDR3: CASSLGQGNTIYF. The CDR3 DNA sequence: TGCGCCAGCAGCTTGGGGCAGGGAAACACCATATATTTT. J is TRBJ1-3 and V is TRBV5-1; D unclear. The germline V gene encodes CDR1 SGHRS and CDR2 YFSETQ. V gave up 0 bases and J gave up 4 bases, with 5 bases separating them. The CDR3 consists of 13 residues.